The T cell receptor beta chain described here comes from a study of blood T cell repertoires in COVID-19. Study background: Sources were T cells, B-cell-depleted T cells, or PBMCs; the material itself was cDNA or gDNA.

Deletions cut 0 bases from V and 5 bases from J, with 16 bases between. This CDR3 spans 17 amino acids. Germline loops: CDR1 MNHEY, CDR2 SMNVEV (reference sequence). Per the original methods: Reference gene primer amplification gave nucleated cell count estimates. Clones were sequenced by immunoSEQ multiplex PCR, and TCRdb holds only the in-frame ones, with some missing. The V and J calls and clone size were taken over from that table, and D and trimming were inferred from the DNA. The sample yields more than 200,000 clones, 85% to 90% seen once. This study enrolled people aged 18 to 89 from around 25 US geographic areas. Two negative PCRs, clearance, or symptom resolution had been documented for recovered Cohort 3 donors.

The sequenced sample was PBMCs or T cells enriched from blood (not recorded which). The TCR was taken from a woman between 45 and 65 years old who had recovered from COVID-19. This chain links TRBV27 with TRBJ1-4, with D perhaps matching TRBD1 (5 bases). The DNA for the CDR3 is TGTGCCAGCAGTTTATCGTTGCGCGGGGCGGAGAATGAAAAACTGTTTTTT. Translation: CASSLSLRGAENEKLFF.